This T cell receptor (beta chain) was sequenced in a study of multiple sclerosis patients with progressive multifocal leukoencephalopathy (dated by TCRdb to between 2018 and 2021). For the study in its entirety: Peripheral T and B cells were examined in MS patients who went on to develop PML (4 under natalizumab, 1 after alemtuzumab) as well as in treated patients who did not. Two natalizumab-treated patients who later developed PML were followed longitudinally from before therapy through 6 and 12 months to PML onset. The goal was to find JC virus-specific or public T-cell expansions that arose at the time of PML onset.

A remark on this clone: The antigen it binds to is not known. Within one base of it there is no much larger clone, and no base qualities were kept.

The paper's findings and limits, for the study overall: Only peripheral blood was analyzed, although cerebrospinal fluid or brain lymphocytes might be more informative for natalizumab-associated PML. When PML developed, neither common TRBV or TRBJ gene usage nor preferential TRBV-TRBJ pairings were detected. Because of the small, descriptive cohort, whether findings reflect JC virus infection or general immunocompromise remained unclear. Although TRB clones above 0.5% frequency turned up only in PML patients, the clones expanded at PML onset were already present before and during natalizumab therapy. Lower normalized Shannon entropy suggested less diverse TRB repertoires in most PML patients, whereas the natalizumab-treated controls showed values near 1.

Amplification of TRB CDR3 regions from genomic DNA was performed at survey-level depth using the immunoSEQ two-step multiplex PCR. Synthetic inline TR CDR3 controls covering all V-J pairings were spiked into each PCR so that template counts could be estimated and amplification bias removed. Reads went through processing to reduce amplification and sequencing bias, and quantification was done against synthetic TR CDR3 analogs. In the paper's pipeline: Raw data were processed in ImmunoSEQ Analyzer, with out-of-frame sequences and CDR3s containing stop codons removed, and genes were named according to IMGT nomenclature. Normalized Shannon entropy, defined as 1 minus Pielou's evenness, served as the summary measure of repertoire diversity. Two TRB sequences were counted as identical only if the two sequences had the same V gene, J gene and CDR3. Public PML clonotypes were defined as CDR3s shared by two or more PML-onset samples but absent from earlier samples, from controls, and from public databases. Positional CDR3 amino acid composition was analyzed in Skylign with the observed count method. The immuneACCESS repertoire file appears here via TCRdb, limited to in-frame rearrangements. These files lack a portion of the clones; in checked studies, under half of the deficit traces to unresolved V genes, and the cause of the others is not known. V, J and clone size derive from that table, while D and trimming were established from the DNA sequence. The sample data list some 31,000 clones, and roughly 90% of these were observed just once. About 3.3% of the sample belongs to the ten largest clones.

Germline trimming: 3 bases from V, 4 bases from J; junction bases outside gene matches: 6. The germline V gene (reference sequence) specifies SGHNT as CDR1 and YYREEE as CDR2. The CDR3, cysteine through phenylalanine, is 14 amino acids long. The kept DNA is CDR3 alone, 42 bases in frame from the first base. The time point tag for this specimen amounts to: time of PML onset. The sample's treatment or condition, from its label and the paper: on natalizumab therapy at sampling. PML diagnosis was based on clinical and MRI findings and was confirmed by detection of JC virus DNA in cerebrospinal fluid. Among the natalizumab-treated patients, PML showed up after anywhere between 16 and 56 months of natalizumab therapy. Every listed patient had received interferon beta before, and every PML patient was female. At the time of PML onset, T3 blood samples were collected. Ficoll-Hypaque density gradient centrifugation was used to isolate peripheral blood mononuclear cells.

The sample in question was PBMCs, obtained from a patient treated with natalizumab. The sequence derives from a human donor with progressive multifocal leukoencephalopathy. The chain is assembled from TRBV5-4 and TRBJ1-2; TRBD1 aligns with 7 central bases. The CDR3 reads CASSSDRAIYGYTF. The DNA sequence is as follows: TGTGCCAGCAGCTCTGACAGGGCCATCTATGGCTACACCTTC.